The 26 T cell receptor beta chains below come from one sample, sequenced in a study of beta chain features in type 1 diabetes. The isolated RNA, all of it, was reverse transcribed, so expressed TCRB transcripts were what got sequenced. Measured with immunoSEQ multiplex PCR; TCRdb has only the in-frame clones, and not every one. In the table there are about 340,000 clones, about 13% of which are singletons. These receptors' antigens are unknown. Study-level results: TCRB CDR3s were moderately but significantly shorter in Type 1 diabetes patients in all four CD4+ subsets.

The sequenced sample consisted of naive CD4+ T cells from blood. The receptors were sampled from a woman aged 18-35 years with type 1 diabetes.

This clone was counted a few times. The chain carries TRBV9 and TRBJ2-1; D might be TRBD1 (5 bases). V was shortened by 9 bases and J by 0 bases, with 16 bases between the two germline ends. The germline V gene has CDR1 SGDLS and CDR2 YYNGEE. The CDR3 has 15 amino acids. CDR3 sequence reads: CATALGLGSYNEQFF. Written as DNA, the CDR3 is TGTGCCACCGCGTTGGGGCTGGGCTCCTACAATGAGCAGTTCTTC. Full variable domain (remainder filled in from reference TRBV9 and TRBJ2-1): DSGVTQTPKHLITATGQRVTLRCSPRSGDLSVYWYQQSLDQGLQFLIQYYNGEERAKGNILERFSAQQFPDLHSELNLSSLELGDSALYFCATALGLGSYNEQFFGPGTRLTVL.

This clone occurred a few times. The V and J genes are TRBV5-6 and TRBJ2-1, with TRBD1 matching over 10 bases. Trimming took 5 bases from V and 4 from J; bases not matched to a gene: 9. CDR1 and CDR2 (germline): SGHDT, YYEEEE. The CDR3 sequence is 16 residues long. As DNA, the CDR3 is TGTGCCAGCAGTAACGACAGGGGGCGCGTTTACAATGAGCAGTTCTTC. This translates into CASSNDRGRVYNEQFF.

V usage is TRBV7-3 and J usage is TRBJ2-7; D is possibly TRBD2 (6 bases). The CDR3 is 14 amino acids. CDR1 is SGHTA and CDR2 is FQGTGA in the germline V gene. V was trimmed by 2 bases and J by 5 bases, leaving 13 bases between them. As DNA, the CDR3 is TGTGCCAGCAGCTTATATCCAGGGAGGAACGAGCAGTACTTC. This encodes CASSLYPGRNEQYF.

This clone has a handful of counts. The chain couples TRBV7-2 to TRBJ1-1, with D tentatively TRBD1 (5 bases). The CDR3 has 16 residues. Germline lookup yields CDR1 SGHTA and CDR2 FQGNSA. The V gene lost 5 bases and the J gene lost 4 bases, with 20 bases spanning the gap. CDR3 protein: CASSPRAGGSVTEAFF. The CDR3 DNA reads TGTGCCAGCAGCCCGCGTGCGGGGGGTTCCGTCACTGAAGCTTTCTTT. Full variable domain (remainder filled in from reference TRBV7-2 and TRBJ1-1): GAGVSQSPSNKVTEKGKDVELRCDPISGHTALYWYRQSLGQGLEFLIYFQGNSAPDKSGLPSDRFSAERTGGSVSTLTIQRTQQEDSAVYLCASSPRAGGSVTEAFFGQGTRLTVV.

The chain is built from TRBV7-2 and TRBJ1-5; 8 bases fit TRBD1. Looked up from germline, CDR1 is SGHTA and CDR2 is FQGNSA. V was pared by 1 base and J by 4 bases, with 3 bases of the junction left unmatched. The CDR3 loop spans 15 amino acids. The DNA of the CDR3 is TGTGCCAGCAGCTTAGTGGGACAGGAAAATCAGCCCCAGCATTTT. It translates to CASSLVGQENQPQHF. Looking up the rest from reference TRBV7-2 and TRBJ1-5 gives the full variable domain: GAGVSQSPSNKVTEKGKDVELRCDPISGHTALYWYRQSLGQGLEFLIYFQGNSAPDKSGLPSDRFSAERTGGSVSTLTIQRTQQEDSAVYLCASSLVGQENQPQHFGDGTRLSIL.

The gene calls are TRBV18 and TRBJ1-1; 9 bases line up with TRBD1. CDR1 and CDR2 from the germline V gene are KGHSH and LQKENI. V lost 3 bases and J lost 1; bases outside the gene matches: 6. This CDR3 has 16 residues. Here the CDR3 reads CASSPRTGETNTEAFF. In DNA, the CDR3 is TGTGCCAGCTCACCCAGGACAGGGGAAACGAACACTGAAGCTTTCTTT.

This clone occurred a few times. The V gene is TRBV7-9, the J gene TRBJ1-1; TRBD1 aligns across 7 bases. This CDR3 has 14 residues. The junction had 9 bases not matched to a gene; V was cut back by 7 bases and J by 4 bases. Germline V gene lookup returns CDR1 SEHNR and CDR2 FQNEAQ (reference sequence). The CDR3, as DNA: TGTGCCAGCACCTCGCAAGCAGGGGGCACTGAAGCTTTCTTT. Its translation is CASTSQAGGTEAFF.

This clone was detected only a few times. V usage is TRBV9 and J usage is TRBJ1-2, with 9 bases aligning to TRBD1. Germline loops: CDR1 SGDLS, CDR2 YYNGEE. This CDR3 contains 15 residues. V shed 0 bases and J 4 bases; nucleotides not matched to a gene: 4. CDR3 nucleotides: TGTGCCAGCAGCGTAGCTACAGGGGGCCTCTATGGCTACACCTTC. Translation: CASSVATGGLYGYTF. The complete variable domain, with remaining parts taken from reference TRBV9 and TRBJ1-2, reads DSGVTQTPKHLITATGQRVTLRCSPRSGDLSVYWYQQSLDQGLQFLIQYYNGEERAKGNILERFSAQQFPDLHSELNLSSLELGDSALYFCASSVATGGLYGYTFGSGTRLTVV.

This clone turned up a few times. V is TRBV2 and J is TRBJ2-1; tentative D call: TRBD1 (5 bases). Trimming left V 7 bases short and J 7 bases short, with 20 bases between. The CDR3 runs to 15 residues. Germline-derived CDR1 and CDR2 are SNHLY and FYNNEI. The CDR3 region has the DNA TGTGCCAGCACGCCCGTGAAGGGGTGGACGAATGAGCAGTTCTTC. Translation: CASTPVKGWTNEQFF.

This clone has more than one count but fewer than ten. The germline gene is not matched at one end of the junction; a read error may be the cause. This sequence joins TRBV7-2 and TRBJ2-2; no firm D call. From germline, CDR1 is SGHTA and CDR2 FQGNSA. The CDR3 has 15 amino acids. The CDR3 sequence is CASSQVNYNTGELFF. The CDR3 DNA reads TGCGCCAGCAGCCAAGTAAACTACAACACCGGGGAGCTGTTTTTT. Complete variable domain (other parts from reference TRBV7-2 and TRBJ2-2): GAGVSQSPSNKVTEKGKDVELRCDPISGHTALYWYRQSLGQGLEFLIYFQGNSAPDKSGLPSDRFSAERTGGSVSTLTIQRTQQEDSAVYLCASSQVNYNTGELFFGEGSRLTVL.

This clone turned up a few times. This chain uses TRBV5-4 with TRBJ1-2, with D unclear. This CDR3 is built from 14 residues. Trimming cost V 0 bases and J 1 base, with 7 bases left between them. Looked up from germline, CDR1 is SGHNT and CDR2 is YYREEE (reference sequence). The DNA of the CDR3 is TGTGCCAGCAGCTTGGAGCGGATTAACTATGGCTACACCTTC. This encodes CASSLERINYGYTF.

This clone was counted a few times. The CDR3 nucleotides are TGTGCCAGCAGCCAAGATACCCGCGGGGGGCGTACAGATACGCAGTATTTT. Translated: CASSQDTRGGRTDTQYF. The rearrangement links TRBV4-2 to TRBJ2-3; 8 nucleotides match TRBD2. Germline V gene lookup returns CDR1 LGHNA and CDR2 YNFKEQ. The V segment lost 0 bases and the J segment 3 bases; nucleotides outside the gene matches: 8. This CDR3 contains 17 residues.

There are a few counts of this clone. The chain has TRBV10-3 and TRBJ2-1; TRBD1 agrees at 12 bases. The CDR3 has 14 amino acids. V lost 6 bases and J lost 9; bases outside the gene matches: 6. CDR1 and CDR2 (germline): ENHRY, SYGVKD. CDR3 bases: TGTGCCATCAGAGGGACAGGGGGCTTTGCTGAGCAGTTCTTC. Its translation is CAIRGTGGFAEQFF.

Details on this clone: Other DNA sequences within the sample encode an identical CDR3. The chain links TRBV5-1 to TRBJ2-1; 9 bases match TRBD2. The CDR3 covers 14 residues. Losses at the gene ends were 5 bases for V and 3 bases for J; bases not matched to a gene: 3. Germline assignment: CDR1 SGHRS and CDR2 YFSETQ. The CDR3 loop is CASRSLAGYNEQFF. Written as DNA, the CDR3 is TGCGCCAGCAGGTCACTAGCGGGCTACAATGAGCAGTTCTTC.

This clone was counted only a few times. The chain recombines TRBV7-2 with TRBJ2-7; D is unclear. V shed 5 bases and J shed 3 bases, with 14 bases lying between them. Germline V gene data show CDR1 as SGHTA and CDR2 as FQGNSA. The CDR3 has 14 amino acids. CDR3 sequence: CASSNDHPDYEQYV. The DNA for the CDR3 is TGTGCCAGCAGCAATGACCATCCTGACTACGAGCAGTACGTC.

The sample holds a few counts of this clone. Here the CDR3 DNA reads TGTGCCAGCAGCCAAGGGACATCGAACACCGGGGAGCTGTTTTTT. Amino acid sequence: CASSQGTSNTGELFF. The chain employs TRBV4-2 and TRBJ2-2; D is perhaps TRBD1 (5 bases). This CDR3 spans 15 amino acids. CDR1 LGHNA and CDR2 YNFKEQ come from the germline V gene. Trimming took off 1 base at V and 0 bases at J, with 6 bases between the two ends.

The chain carries TRBV4-3 and TRBJ1-3; TRBD1 agrees at 7 bases. From germline, CDR1 is LGHNA and CDR2 YSLEER. With V trimmed by 0 bases and J by 12 bases, 5 bases remained unmatched. This CDR3 region has 13 residues. CDR3 DNA: TGCGCCAGCAGCCAAGAGGACAGGACAGGCATATATTTT. Amino acids: CASSQEDRTGIYF.

V and J are TRBV10-3 and TRBJ2-7; 11 bases map to TRBD2. CDR3 length equals 14 residues. The J segment lost 6 bases and the V segment lost 2 bases, leaving 3 bases of the junction unmatched. Per germline, CDR1 ENHRY and CDR2 SYGVKD. CDR3 amino acids: CAISETLAGGEQYF. The CDR3 DNA reads TGTGCCATCAGTGAGACCCTAGCGGGAGGCGAGCAGTACTTC.

This clone came up a few times. The chain carries TRBV4-1 and TRBJ1-2; the D gene is possibly TRBD1 (6 bases). The length of the CDR3 is 19 residues. The germline gives CDR1 MGHRA, CDR2 YSYEKL. Trimming took 1 base from V and 0 from J, leaving 21 bases between them. The CDR3 sequence is CASSQALGQLRAPNYGYTF. CDR3 nucleotides: TGCGCCAGCAGCCAAGCCCTCGGACAGCTGAGGGCCCCTAACTATGGCTACACCTTC.

J is TRBJ1-2 and V is TRBV7-2, with TRBD1 identical over 7 bases. The CDR3 runs to 15 residues. V lost 2 bases, J lost 3 bases, and 6 bases stayed unmatched. Germline-derived CDR1 and CDR2 are SGHTA and FQGNSA. The DNA for the CDR3 is TGTGCCAGCAGCTTACAACAGGGGTCCTACTATGGCTACACCTTC. This gives the protein CASSLQQGSYYGYTF.

This sequence joins TRBV4-1 and TRBJ1-5; no clear D. Germline CDR1 is MGHRA and CDR2 is YSYEKL. The CDR3 loop spans 14 amino acids. The germline V and J ends were trimmed by 0 bases and 6 bases, with 9 bases remaining between them. DNA for the CDR3: TGCGCCAGCAGCCAAGATCCTGAGGGTCAGCCCCAGCATTTT. This gives the protein CASSQDPEGQPQHF.

The DNA of the CDR3 is TGTGCCAGCAGCACCCGGACTAGCGGGAGCCGAAATGAGCAGTTCTTC. This sequence encodes CASSTRTSGSRNEQFF. This chain connects TRBV7-3 to TRBJ2-1, with 13 bases matching TRBD2. Germline lookup yields CDR1 SGHTA and CDR2 FQGTGA. The ends lost 5 bases at V and 7 bases at J; junction bases unmatched: 8. CDR3 length: 16 amino acids.

The rearrangement links TRBV19 to TRBJ1-5; D gene ambiguous. The V end was cut by 3 bases, the J end by 3 bases, with 15 bases between. CDR3 length equals 16 residues. The germline V gene encodes CDR1 LNHDA and CDR2 SQIVND (reference sequence). CDR3 loop: CASSILGEAFNQPQHF. The DNA for the CDR3 is TGTGCCAGTAGTATTCTTGGGGAGGCTTTCAATCAGCCCCAGCATTTT.

A few counts support this clone. The chain uses TRBV5-1 and TRBJ2-2, with no clear D. V dropped 0 bases and J dropped 4 bases, with 10 bases sitting between them. The CDR3 extends over 15 amino acids. Germline V CDR1 and CDR2: SGHRS, YFSETQ. This chain's CDR3 is CASSLVHFVTGELFF. The CDR3 coding sequence is TGCGCCAGCAGCTTGGTTCACTTTGTCACCGGGGAGCTGTTTTTT.

The chain combines TRBV18 with TRBJ1-4; D may be TRBD1 (6 bases). Germline V lookup: CDR1 KGHSH, CDR2 LQKENI. Trimming stripped 2 bases from V and 5 bases from J, with 12 bases between. The CDR3 is 15 amino acids. The DNA of the CDR3 is TGTGCCAGCTCACCAAGGACAGTGCCCAATGAAAAACTGTTTTTT. Its translation: CASSPRTVPNEKLFF. Based on the CDR3 plus reference TRBV18 and TRBJ1-4, the full variable domain is NAGVMQNPRHLVRRRGQEARLRCSPMKGHSHVYWYRQLPEEGLKFMVYLQKENIIDESGMPKERFSAEFPKEGPSILRIQQVVRGDSAAYFCASSPRTVPNEKLFFGSGTQLSVL.

V is TRBV30 and J is TRBJ2-1; 15 bases agree with TRBD2. Germline CDR1 GTSNPN, CDR2 SVGIG (reference sequence). The CDR3 sequence is 16 residues long. V shed 0 bases and J 10 bases; nucleotides not matched to a gene: 7. Here the CDR3 reads CAWSVKGLAGGREQFF. The CDR3 coding sequence is TGTGCCTGGAGTGTAAAGGGACTAGCGGGAGGACGGGAGCAGTTCTTC. Full variable domain (rest looked up from reference TRBV30 and TRBJ2-1): SQTIHQWPATLVQPVGSPLSLECTVEGTSNPNLYWYRQAAGRGLQLLFYSVGIGQISSEVPQNLSASRPQDRQFILSSKKLLLSDSGFYLCAWSVKGLAGGREQFFGPGTRLTVL.